The 13 T cell receptor beta chains below were found in one sample sequenced in a study of a mutant IDH1 vaccine in newly diagnosed glioma (dated by TCRdb to about 2021). No antigens are known for them. Library construction relied on the immunoSEQ multiplex PCR assay. Imported from immuneACCESS, the table was reduced by TCRdb to in-frame sequences with V and J called. These copies leave out some clones; in studies compared against another copy, an unresolved V gene accounts for under half, and the cause of the remainder is not known. A total of tens of thousands of clones appear in this sample, just under 85% of them only once. Approximately 24% of the sample belongs to the ten largest clones. The meaning of the sample's time point label: week 5, during vaccination. Each vaccine dose was 300 ug of a 20-mer mutant IDH1 peptide in Montanide, given subcutaneously with topical imiquimod. Source: PBMCs, taken from a glioma patient whose treatment included an IDH1 peptide vaccine. These receptors were collected from a man younger than 40 with glioma.

The chain recombines TRBV2 with TRBJ1-1, with D possibly being TRBD1 (5 bases). In germline, CDR1 is SNHLY, CDR2 FYNNEI. Trimming removed 2 bases from V and 9 bases from J, with 22 bases in between. The CDR3 loop spans 16 amino acids. The CDR3 DNA follows: TGTGCCAGCAGTGAATCAGCTCGGGCGTACAGGTTTAAAGCTTTCTTT. Protein product: CASSESARAYRFKAFF.

V gene TRBV7-3 combines with J gene TRBJ1-1; weak D call: TRBD1 (5 bases). The CDR3 covers 15 residues. Looked up from germline, CDR1 is SGHTA and CDR2 is FQGTGA. The V gene lost 2 bases and the J gene lost 3 bases, with 13 bases spanning the gap. CDR3 sequence: CASSLGPGWDTEAFF. CDR3 nucleotide sequence: TGTGCCAGCAGCTTAGGTCCAGGGTGGGACACTGAAGCTTTCTTT.

This chain links TRBV19 with TRBJ1-1; D is unclear. Germline-derived CDR1 and CDR2 are LNHDA and SQIVND (reference sequence). CDR3 length: 14 amino acids. Trimming took off 5 bases at V and 1 base at J, with 11 bases between the two ends. CDR3 sequence (DNA): TGTGCCAGTAGTCTCTTCCGGTCGAACACTGAAGCTTTCTTT. This encodes CASSLFRSNTEAFF.

The chain recombines TRBV9 with TRBJ1-3, with D unresolved. The germline V and J ends were trimmed by 4 bases and 4 bases, with 15 bases remaining between them. CDR3 length equals 15 residues. Germline lookup yields CDR1 SGDLS and CDR2 YYNGEE. The CDR3 coding sequence is TGTGCCAGCAGCCACCCGGCCCAAGCCGGAAACACCATATATTTT. Protein: CASSHPAQAGNTIYF.

The chain employs TRBV4-2 and TRBJ2-7; the D gene is possibly TRBD2 (6 bases). Between the trimmed V and J ends, which lost 1 base and 0 bases, there was a span of 10 bases. The germline V gene has CDR1 LGHNA and CDR2 YNFKEQ. The CDR3 has 15 amino acids. CDR3: CASSQAGASSYEQYF. The CDR3 DNA is TGTGCCAGCAGCCAAGCGGGAGCCTCCTCCTACGAGCAGTACTTC.

The chain recombines TRBV4-3 with TRBJ2-5; D gene ambiguous. V lost 1 base and J 9 bases, leaving 9 bases between the germline ends. Looked up from germline, CDR1 is LGHNA and CDR2 is YSLEER. The CDR3 sequence is 12 residues long. The CDR3 loop reads CASSQVSPAQYF. CDR3 bases: TGCGCCAGCAGCCAAGTGTCGCCGGCCCAGTACTTC.

In this sample, this clone turned up once. This chain uses TRBV5-6 with TRBJ1-1, with 7 bases matching TRBD1. The CDR3 runs 14 residues. Germline trimming cut 2 bases from V and 3 bases from J; bases unmatched to any gene: 4. Germline loops: CDR1 SGHDT, CDR2 YYEEEE. The CDR3 DNA reads as TGTGCCAGCAGCTTCGCAGGGGGGGACACTGAAGCTTTCTTT. This codes for CASSFAGGDTEAFF.

CDR3 sequence reads: CASSSDSGNQPQHF. The CDR3 nucleotides are TGTGCCAGCAGCTCGGACAGTGGAAATCAGCCCCAGCATTTT. The chain links TRBV7-2 to TRBJ1-5; possible D gene TRBD1, 6 bases. Germline CDR1 is SGHTA and CDR2 is FQGNSA. V lost 4 bases and J lost 4, with 11 bases in between. This CDR3 spans 14 amino acids.

The rearrangement links TRBV7-3 to TRBJ2-6, with unresolved D. CDR1 and CDR2 (germline): SGHTA, FQGTGA. Trimming removed 5 bases at V and 1 base at J, with 3 bases between. CDR3 length: 13 amino acids. Written as DNA, the CDR3 is TGTGCCAGCAGCGCTTCTGGGGCCAACGTCCTGACTTTC. It is translated as CASSASGANVLTF.

This clone was detected a few times. The chain combines TRBV7-2 with TRBJ2-5; no reliable D call. This CDR3 contains 13 residues. V lost 1 base to trimming and J lost 1 base, with 4 bases between them. Germline V gives CDR1 SGHTA, CDR2 FQGNSA. CDR3 bases: TGTGCCAGCAGCTTAGTCCTCCAAGAGACCCAGTACTTC. This encodes CASSLVLQETQYF.

Only one count was recorded for this clone. The CDR3 coding sequence is TGTGCCACCAGCAGAGGGGGAGCGGGCCCCCAAGAGACCCAGTACTTC. Its translation: CATSRGGAGPQETQYF. This chain connects TRBV15 to TRBJ2-5, with a possible D match to TRBD2 (6 bases). Trimming took off 1 base at V and 1 base at J, with 13 bases between the two ends. The CDR3 loop spans 16 amino acids. CDR1 and CDR2 from the germline V gene are LNHNV and YYDKDF (reference sequence).

V and J are TRBV9 and TRBJ2-2; D gene ambiguous. The CDR3 covers 16 residues. Per germline, CDR1 SGDLS and CDR2 YYNGEE. The germline V and J ends were trimmed by 4 bases and 1 base, with 14 bases remaining between them. DNA for the CDR3: TGTGCCAGCAGCTTGAGACCCCAAGGGAACACCGGGGAGCTGTTTTTT. Residues: CASSLRPQGNTGELFF. Full variable domain (remainder filled in from reference TRBV9 and TRBJ2-2): DSGVTQTPKHLITATGQRVTLRCSPRSGDLSVYWYQQSLDQGLQFLIQYYNGEERAKGNILERFSAQQFPDLHSELNLSSLELGDSALYFCASSLRPQGNTGELFFGEGSRLTVL.

Only a few counts were recorded for this clone. The gene calls are TRBV7-9 and TRBJ1-1, with no clear D. From germline, CDR1 is SEHNR and CDR2 FQNEAQ (reference sequence). This CDR3 has 13 residues. Trimming removed 2 bases from V and 3 bases from J, with 7 bases in between. The CDR3 bases are TGTGCCAGCAGCTTATCCGGGGACACTGAAGCTTTCTTT. Translating gives CASSLSGDTEAFF.